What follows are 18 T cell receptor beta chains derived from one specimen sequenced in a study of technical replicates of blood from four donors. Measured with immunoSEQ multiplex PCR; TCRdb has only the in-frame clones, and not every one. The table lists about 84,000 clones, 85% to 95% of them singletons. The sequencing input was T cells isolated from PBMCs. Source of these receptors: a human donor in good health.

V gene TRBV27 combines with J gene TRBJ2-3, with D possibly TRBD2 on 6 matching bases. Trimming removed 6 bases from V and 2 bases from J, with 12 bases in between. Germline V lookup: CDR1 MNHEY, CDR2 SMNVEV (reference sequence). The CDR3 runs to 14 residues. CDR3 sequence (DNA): TGTGCCAGCAGGGCGGGACTCTACACAGATACGCAGTATTTT. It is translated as CASRAGLYTDTQYF.

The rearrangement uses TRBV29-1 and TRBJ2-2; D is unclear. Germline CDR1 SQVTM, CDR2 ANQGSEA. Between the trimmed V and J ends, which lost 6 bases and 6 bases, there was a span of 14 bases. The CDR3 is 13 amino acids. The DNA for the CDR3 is TGCAGCGTCCGCAACTCCGAGGCCGGGGAGCTGTTTTTT. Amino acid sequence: CSVRNSEAGELFF.

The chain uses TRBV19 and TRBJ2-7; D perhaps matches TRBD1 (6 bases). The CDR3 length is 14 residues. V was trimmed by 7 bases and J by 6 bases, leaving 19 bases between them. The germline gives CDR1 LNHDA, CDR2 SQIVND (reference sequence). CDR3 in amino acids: CASTPTGGLAEQYF. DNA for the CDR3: TGTGCCAGTACCCCGACAGGAGGTTTGGCCGAGCAGTACTTC.

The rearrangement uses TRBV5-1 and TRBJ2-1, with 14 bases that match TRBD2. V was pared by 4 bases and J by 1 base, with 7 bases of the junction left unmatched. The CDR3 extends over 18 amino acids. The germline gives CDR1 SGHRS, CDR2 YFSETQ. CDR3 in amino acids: CASSQGTSGSLSYNEQFF. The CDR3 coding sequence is TGCGCCAGCAGCCAAGGGACTAGCGGGAGTCTGTCCTACAATGAGCAGTTCTTC.

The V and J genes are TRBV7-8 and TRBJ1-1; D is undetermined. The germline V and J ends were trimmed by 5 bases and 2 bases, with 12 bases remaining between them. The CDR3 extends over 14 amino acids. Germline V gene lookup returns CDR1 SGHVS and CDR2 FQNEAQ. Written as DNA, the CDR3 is TGTGCCAGCAGCCCGATGCATAGTAACACTGAAGCTTTCTTT. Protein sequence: CASSPMHSNTEAFF.

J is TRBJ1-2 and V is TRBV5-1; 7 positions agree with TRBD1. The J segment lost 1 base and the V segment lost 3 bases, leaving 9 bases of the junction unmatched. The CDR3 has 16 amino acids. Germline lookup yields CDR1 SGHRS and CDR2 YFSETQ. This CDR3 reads CASSYMSGTVNYGYTF. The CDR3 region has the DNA TGCGCCAGCAGCTATATGTCCGGGACAGTTAACTATGGCTACACCTTC.

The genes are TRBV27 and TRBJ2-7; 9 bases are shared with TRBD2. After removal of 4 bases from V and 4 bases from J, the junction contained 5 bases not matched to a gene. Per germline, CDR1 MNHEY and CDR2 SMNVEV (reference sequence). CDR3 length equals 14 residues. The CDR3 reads CASSSVLAGYEQYF. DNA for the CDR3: TGTGCCAGCAGTTCCGTCCTAGCGGGGTACGAGCAGTACTTC.

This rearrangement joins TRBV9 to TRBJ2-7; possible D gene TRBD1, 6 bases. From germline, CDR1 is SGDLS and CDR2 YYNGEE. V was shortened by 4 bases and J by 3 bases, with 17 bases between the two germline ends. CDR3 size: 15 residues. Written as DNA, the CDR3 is TGTGCCAGCAGCTCAAGGGCAGGGGCTGGCTACGAGCAGTACTTC. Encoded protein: CASSSRAGAGYEQYF.

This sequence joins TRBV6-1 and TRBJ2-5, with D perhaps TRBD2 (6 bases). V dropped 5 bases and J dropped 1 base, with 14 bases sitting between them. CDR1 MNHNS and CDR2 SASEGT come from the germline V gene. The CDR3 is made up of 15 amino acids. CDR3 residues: CASSRMAGPQETQYF. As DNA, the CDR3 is TGTGCCAGCAGTAGAATGGCGGGGCCCCAAGAGACCCAGTACTTC.

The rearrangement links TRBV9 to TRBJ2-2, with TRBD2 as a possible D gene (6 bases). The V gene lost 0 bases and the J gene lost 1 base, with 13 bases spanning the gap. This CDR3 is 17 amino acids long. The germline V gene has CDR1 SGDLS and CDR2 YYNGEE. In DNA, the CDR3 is TGTGCCAGCAGCGTAGCTTTGGGGGGAGGGAACACCGGGGAGCTGTTTTTT. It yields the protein CASSVALGGGNTGELFF.

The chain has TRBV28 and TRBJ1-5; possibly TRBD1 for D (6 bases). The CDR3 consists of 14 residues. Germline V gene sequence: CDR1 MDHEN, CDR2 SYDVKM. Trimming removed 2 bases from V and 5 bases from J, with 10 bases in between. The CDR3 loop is CASSLIQGDQPQHF. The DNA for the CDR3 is TGTGCCAGCAGTTTAATACAGGGAGATCAGCCCCAGCATTTT.

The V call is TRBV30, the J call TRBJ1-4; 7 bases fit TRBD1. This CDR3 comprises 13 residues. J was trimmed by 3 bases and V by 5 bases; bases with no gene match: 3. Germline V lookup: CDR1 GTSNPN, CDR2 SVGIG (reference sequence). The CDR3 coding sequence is TGTGCCTGGGCAGGGGGATCTAATGAAAAACTGTTTTTT. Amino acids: CAWAGGSNEKLFF.

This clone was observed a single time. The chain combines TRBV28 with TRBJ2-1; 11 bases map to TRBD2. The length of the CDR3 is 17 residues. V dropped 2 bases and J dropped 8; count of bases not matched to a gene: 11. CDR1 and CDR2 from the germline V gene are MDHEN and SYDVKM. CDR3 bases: TGTGCCAGCAGTTTAAGCACCGGGACTAGCGGTCAGGATGAGCAGTTCTTC. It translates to CASSLSTGTSGQDEQFF.

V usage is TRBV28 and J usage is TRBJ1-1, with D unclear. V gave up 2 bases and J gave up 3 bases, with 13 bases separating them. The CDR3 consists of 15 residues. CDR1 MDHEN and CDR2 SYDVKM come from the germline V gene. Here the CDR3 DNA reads TGTGCCAGCAGTTTACTCTCGCGAAGATACACTGAAGCTTTCTTT. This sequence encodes CASSLLSRRYTEAFF.

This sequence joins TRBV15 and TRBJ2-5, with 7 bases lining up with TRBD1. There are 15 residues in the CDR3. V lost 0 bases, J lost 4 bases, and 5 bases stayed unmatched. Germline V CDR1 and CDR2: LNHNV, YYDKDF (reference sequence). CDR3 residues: CATSRDQGQRETQYF. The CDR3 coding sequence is TGTGCCACCAGCAGAGATCAGGGACAGAGAGAGACCCAGTACTTC.

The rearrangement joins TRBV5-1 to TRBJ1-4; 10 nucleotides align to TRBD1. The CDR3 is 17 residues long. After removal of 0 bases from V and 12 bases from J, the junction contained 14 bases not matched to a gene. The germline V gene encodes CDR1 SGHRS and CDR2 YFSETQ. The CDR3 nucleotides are TGCGCCAGCAGCTTGGGGCTCCCGGGACAGGGGAATCCGGAACTGTTTTTT. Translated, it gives CASSLGLPGQGNPELFF.

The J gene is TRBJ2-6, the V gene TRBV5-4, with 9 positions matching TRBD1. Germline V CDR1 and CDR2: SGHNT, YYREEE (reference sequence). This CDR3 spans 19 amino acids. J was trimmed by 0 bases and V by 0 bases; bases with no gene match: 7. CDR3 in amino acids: CASSLVSGQGRSGANVLTF. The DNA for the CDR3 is TGTGCCAGCAGCTTGGTTTCGGGACAGGGCCGCTCTGGGGCCAACGTCCTGACTTTC.

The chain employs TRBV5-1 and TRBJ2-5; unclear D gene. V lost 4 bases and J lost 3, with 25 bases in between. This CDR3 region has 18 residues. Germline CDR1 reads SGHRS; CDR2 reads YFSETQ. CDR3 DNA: TGCGCCAGCAGCCCCCGAACGAGTCTAGTTTCTTGGAAAGAGACCCAGTACTTC. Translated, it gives CASSPRTSLVSWKETQYF. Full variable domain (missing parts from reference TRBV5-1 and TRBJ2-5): KAGVTQTPRYLIKTRGQQVTLSCSPISGHRSVSWYQQTPGQGLQFLFEYFSETQRNKGNFPGRFSGRQFSNSRSEMNVSTLELGDSALYLCASSPRTSLVSWKETQYFGPGTRLLVL.